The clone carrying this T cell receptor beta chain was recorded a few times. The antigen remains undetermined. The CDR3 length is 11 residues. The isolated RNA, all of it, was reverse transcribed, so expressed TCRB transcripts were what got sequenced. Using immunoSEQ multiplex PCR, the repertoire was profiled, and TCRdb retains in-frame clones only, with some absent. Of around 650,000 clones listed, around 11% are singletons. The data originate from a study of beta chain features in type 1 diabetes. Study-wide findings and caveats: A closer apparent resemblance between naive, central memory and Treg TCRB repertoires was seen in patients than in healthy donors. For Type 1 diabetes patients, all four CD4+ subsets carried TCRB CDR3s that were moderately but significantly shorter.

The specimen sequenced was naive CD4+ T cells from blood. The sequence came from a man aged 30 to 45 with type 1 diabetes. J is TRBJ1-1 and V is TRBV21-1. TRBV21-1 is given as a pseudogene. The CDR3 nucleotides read TGTGCCGGCGGGGCCCTCACTGAAGCTTTCTTT. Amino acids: CAGGALTEAFF.